One sample yielded the 25 T cell receptor beta chains listed below, sequenced in a study of blood T cell repertoires in COVID-19. Some clones are missing from TCRdb's copy, which holds only in-frame ones; the method was immunoSEQ multiplex PCR. The sample yields about 140,000 clones, 80% to 90% seen once. Sequenced sample: peripheral blood. The origin of the receptors is a woman between 50 and 59 years old with acute or convalescent COVID-19.

The chain uses TRBV28 and TRBJ1-1, with D possibly being TRBD1 (6 bases). V was clipped by 11 bases and J by 3 bases, with 13 bases between them. CDR1 MDHEN and CDR2 SYDVKM come from the germline V gene. This CDR3 has 12 residues. CDR3 nucleotide sequence: TGTGCCGGAGGACAGACTTACACTGAAGCTTTCTTT. Amino acids: CAGGQTYTEAFF.

This clone was detected only a few times. The CDR3 bases are TGTGCCATCAGTACACGAACGGGGGACGGCACCGGGGAGCTGTTTTTT. Translated, it gives CAISTRTGDGTGELFF. This sequence joins TRBV10-3 and TRBJ2-2; tentatively, D is TRBD2 (6 bases). The CDR3 totals 16 residues. Trimming removed 5 bases from V and 4 bases from J, with 17 bases in between. CDR1 is ENHRY and CDR2 is SYGVKD in the germline V gene.

Regarding this clone: The junction departs from the called germline gene at one end, perhaps through a read error. V usage is TRBV3-1 (or the pseudogene TRBV3-2) and J usage is TRBJ1-4; a weak D match, TRBD1 (5 bases). Germline V CDR1 and CDR2: LGHDT, YNNKEL (reference sequence). The CDR3 is 12 residues long. Here the CDR3 reads CASSQAGGQGVF. CDR3 nucleotides: TGTGCCAGCAGCCAAGCCGGTGGTCAGGGTGTTTTT.

Concerning this clone: Other DNA variants within this sample encode the same CDR3. The J gene is TRBJ1-4, the V gene TRBV5-4, with D possibly TRBD1 on 5 matching bases. Germline CDR1 is SGHNT and CDR2 is YYREEE (reference sequence). Trimming took off 4 bases at V and 2 bases at J, with 9 bases between the two ends. The CDR3 runs to 14 residues. CDR3 region: CASSAGGTNEKLFF. CDR3 nucleotide sequence: TGTGCCAGCAGCGCCGGGGGTACTAATGAAAAACTGTTTTTT.

This clone was observed a single time. The rearrangement links TRBV7-9 to TRBJ1-4, with D unresolved. V lost 0 bases to trimming and J lost 0 bases, with 2 bases between them. The CDR3 runs 14 residues. Germline values: CDR1 SEHNR, CDR2 FQNEAQ (reference sequence). CDR3 sequence (DNA): TGTGCCAGCAGCTTAGCCTCAACTAATGAAAAACTGTTTTTT. Translating gives CASSLASTNEKLFF. Full variable domain (missing parts from reference TRBV7-9 and TRBJ1-4): DTGVSQNPRHKITKRGQNVTFRCDPISEHNRLYWYRQTLGQGPEFLTYFQNEAQLEKSRLLSDRFSAERPKGSFSTLEIQRTEQGDSAMYLCASSLASTNEKLFFGSGTQLSVL.

This clone appeared a few times. The chain recombines TRBV12-3 or TRBV12-4 with TRBJ2-1; D remains unclear. This CDR3 contains 13 residues. The V end lost 1 base, the J end lost 7 bases, and 8 bases lay between the germline ends. CDR3 coding DNA: TGTGCCAGCAGTTTAGATGCTCGGAATGAGCAGTTCTTC. The encoded protein is CASSLDARNEQFF.

This clone came up once. This chain joins TRBV6-5 and TRBJ2-7; 7 nucleotides line up with TRBD2. CDR1 is MNHEY and CDR2 is SVGAGI in the germline V gene. This CDR3 is 15 amino acids long. The V segment lost 7 bases and the J segment 0 bases; nucleotides outside the gene matches: 9. CDR3 nucleotides: TGTGCCAGCACCCACGGGGGGAGTCTCTCCTACGAGCAGTACTTC. Amino acid sequence: CASTHGGSLSYEQYF.

V and J are TRBV15 and TRBJ1-5; 9 bases are a match to TRBD1. CDR3 length: 18 amino acids. The V and J ends lost 0 bases and 1 base, in that order; junction bases with no gene match: 7. Germline assignment: CDR1 LNHNV and CDR2 YYDKDF (reference sequence). DNA for the CDR3: TGTGCCACCAGCAGAGATCCACAGGGGGCGGTAAGCAATCAGCCCCAGCATTTT. Translated, it gives CATSRDPQGAVSNQPQHF. The entire variable domain, with the rest obtained from reference TRBV15 and TRBJ1-5, is as follows: DAMVIQNPRYQVTQFGKPVTLSCSQTLNHNVMYWYQQKSSQAPKLLFHYYDKDFNNEADTPDNFQSRRPNTSFCFLDIRSPGLGDTAMYLCATSRDPQGAVSNQPQHFGDGTRLSIL.

The chain is built from TRBV3-1 (or the pseudogene TRBV3-2) and TRBJ2-1, with 8 positions matching TRBD2. The J segment lost 2 bases and the V segment lost 0 bases, leaving 15 bases of the junction unmatched. The germline CDR1 and CDR2 sequences are LGHDT and YNNKEL (reference sequence). CDR3 length: 20 amino acids. The CDR3 sequence is CASSQDFKRGGPRTYNEQFF. The CDR3 nucleotides read TGTGCCAGCAGCCAAGATTTTAAACGGGGGGGCCCCCGGACCTACAATGAGCAGTTCTTC.

The V gene is TRBV2, the J gene TRBJ1-6, with 9 positions matching TRBD1. The CDR3 consists of 15 residues. With V trimmed by 1 base and J by 5 bases, 0 bases remained unmatched. In germline, CDR1 is SNHLY, CDR2 FYNNEI. The CDR3 DNA is TGTGCCAGCAGTGAAGGGGACAGGGATAATTCACCCCTCCACTTT. This sequence encodes CASSEGDRDNSPLHF.

The chain has TRBV28 and TRBJ2-5, with 10 bases that match TRBD2. CDR1 is MDHEN, CDR2 SYDVKM, per germline. V shed 6 bases and J 6 bases; nucleotides not matched to a gene: 7. CDR3 length equals 14 residues. In DNA form, the CDR3 reads TGTGCCAGCAGAATGGGACTAGCGCCTAAGACCCAGTACTTC. Amino acids: CASRMGLAPKTQYF.

Here the CDR3 reads CASQVRGGDNSPLHF. The CDR3 region has the DNA TGTGCCAGCCAAGTCCGAGGGGGCGACAATTCACCCCTCCACTTT. The chain joins TRBV2 to TRBJ1-6, with TRBD1 identical over 7 bases. CDR3 length: 15 amino acids. Germline lookup yields CDR1 SNHLY and CDR2 FYNNEI. The ends lost 8 bases at V and 7 bases at J; junction bases unmatched: 11.

The table lists this clone with a count of one. This chain joins TRBV25-1 and TRBJ1-2, with 10 nucleotides matching TRBD1. The V segment lost 8 bases and the J segment 0 bases; nucleotides outside the gene matches: 6. This CDR3 is 15 amino acids long. Germline V CDR1 and CDR2: MGHDK, SYGVNS. The DNA of the CDR3 is TGTGCCAGCCACCCGGGACAGGGGTCTAACTATGGCTACACCTTC. It specifies CASHPGQGSNYGYTF.

J is TRBJ1-1 and V is TRBV19; 11 bases match TRBD1. Germline loops: CDR1 LNHDA, CDR2 SQIVND (reference sequence). After removal of 2 bases from V and 4 bases from J, the junction contained 9 bases not matched to a gene. The CDR3 contains 17 residues. CDR3 protein: CASSINRDRGLATEAFF. CDR3 DNA sequence: TGTGCCAGTAGTATAAACCGGGACAGGGGGTTGGCCACTGAAGCTTTCTTT.

This rearrangement joins TRBV6-5 to TRBJ1-1; D call uncertain. Germline lookup yields CDR1 MNHEY and CDR2 SVGAGI. V was pared by 6 bases and J by 11 bases, with 19 bases between. There are 13 residues in the CDR3. The CDR3 protein is CASSPDSFRWAFF. The CDR3, as DNA: TGTGCCAGCAGCCCGGACTCTTTCCGGTGGGCTTTCTTT.

The CDR3 sequence is CASSLVAGVGNTIYF. The DNA for the CDR3 is TGTGCCAGCAGCTTAGTTGCAGGGGTCGGAAACACCATATATTTT. V and J are TRBV7-3 and TRBJ1-3; a possible D gene is TRBD1 (6 bases). From germline, CDR1 is SGHTA and CDR2 FQGTGA. The CDR3 covers 15 residues. The ends were cut back, 2 bases at V and 4 bases at J, with 12 bases in the middle.

The chain recombines TRBV7-9 with TRBJ2-3; 9 positions match TRBD1. The V segment lost 5 bases and the J segment 0 bases; nucleotides outside the gene matches: 0. Germline-derived CDR1 and CDR2 are SEHNR and FQNEAQ (reference sequence). The CDR3 has 14 amino acids. The CDR3, as DNA: TGTGCCAGCAGCGGGACAGGGAGCACAGATACGCAGTATTTT. It translates to CASSGTGSTDTQYF.

The rearrangement joins TRBV10-3 to TRBJ1-5; 12 bases align to TRBD1. The CDR3 spans 16 residues. After removal of 3 bases from V and 7 bases from J, the junction contained 7 bases not matched to a gene. From germline, CDR1 is ENHRY and CDR2 SYGVKD. The CDR3 region has the DNA TGTGCCATCAGTGAATCAGGGACAGGGGGCGGACAGCCCCAGCATTTT. The encoded protein is CAISESGTGGGQPQHF.

J is TRBJ1-1 and V is TRBV19, with D unresolved. V lost 10 bases and J lost 0, with 9 bases in between. Germline CDR1 LNHDA, CDR2 SQIVND (reference sequence). The CDR3 covers 12 residues. The CDR3, as DNA: TGTGCCACCAGAGGGCTGAACACTGAAGCTTTCTTT. Translated: CATRGLNTEAFF.

The chain uses TRBV6-5 and TRBJ1-4, with a tentative D call TRBD1 (6 bases). This CDR3 contains 15 residues. V lost 0 bases to trimming and J lost 6 bases, with 11 bases between them. Germline CDR1 MNHEY, CDR2 SVGAGI. The CDR3 region is CASSYSFRGDEKLFF. The CDR3 DNA is TGTGCCAGCAGTTACTCGTTCAGGGGTGATGAAAAACTGTTTTTT.

This clone was seen just once. The rearrangement uses TRBV4-1 and TRBJ2-1; 11 bases are shared with TRBD1. CDR1 and CDR2 from the germline V gene are MGHRA and YSYEKL. The junction had 5 bases not matched to a gene; V was cut back by 6 bases and J by 1 base. The CDR3 contains 16 residues. For the CDR3, the DNA is TGCGCCAGCAGAACCGGACAGGGGGCTTCCTACAATGAGCAGTTCTTC. Translation: CASRTGQGASYNEQFF.

This rearrangement joins TRBV24-1 to TRBJ1-5, with D perhaps matching TRBD1 (6 bases). Deletions cut 3 bases from V and 0 bases from J, with 11 bases between. The CDR3 spans 16 residues. The germline V gene has CDR1 KGHDR and CDR2 SFDVKD. As DNA, the CDR3 is TGTGCCACCAGTGATGCAGGGGTCTCTAGCAATCAGCCCCAGCATTTT. It is translated as CATSDAGVSSNQPQHF.

This chain joins TRBV24-1 and TRBJ1-3, with a possible D match to TRBD1 (6 bases). The V gene lost 3 bases and the J gene lost 1 base, with 9 bases spanning the gap. CDR3 length equals 15 residues. Per germline, CDR1 KGHDR and CDR2 SFDVKD. The CDR3 DNA sequence: TGTGCCACCAGTGATCCAACAGGGTCTGGAAACACCATATATTTT. Encoded protein: CATSDPTGSGNTIYF.

This chain joins TRBV19 and TRBJ1-2; maybe TRBD1 (6 bases). The germline CDR1 and CDR2 sequences are LNHDA and SQIVND (reference sequence). This CDR3 comprises 15 residues. Between the trimmed V and J ends, which lost 5 bases and 5 bases, there was a span of 18 bases. The DNA of the CDR3 is TGTGCCAGTAGTTTGAACCTCGGACAGCCTTATGGCTACACCTTC. It specifies CASSLNLGQPYGYTF.

V gene TRBV5-1 combines with J gene TRBJ2-3; the match to TRBD2 covers 8 bases. Germline loops: CDR1 SGHRS, CDR2 YFSETQ. J was trimmed by 1 base and V by 2 bases; bases with no gene match: 3. The CDR3 length is 15 residues. CDR3 region: CASSFSGDRTDTQYF. CDR3 in DNA: TGCGCCAGCAGCTTTAGCGGGGACCGCACAGATACGCAGTATTTT.